This passage covers 14 T cell receptor beta chains from one sample sequenced in a study of blood T cell repertoires in COVID-19. The protocol was immunoSEQ multiplex PCR, while the TCRdb copy is restricted to in-frame clones and leaves out a portion. Among some 110,000 clones listed, around 88% were seen once. Sequencing was performed on peripheral blood. The receptors come from a human donor in a cohort sampled during active COVID-19.

The genes are TRBV19 and TRBJ1-6; the D is unclear. The germline CDR1 and CDR2 sequences are LNHDA and SQIVND (reference sequence). The CDR3 totals 18 residues. V lost 6 bases, J lost 0 bases, and 18 bases lay in between. For the CDR3, the DNA is TGTGCCAGTAGCCCATTCGGAGGCATGAGCTCCTATAATTCACCCCTCCACTTT. Protein sequence: CASSPFGGMSSYNSPLHF.

This chain links TRBV12-5 with TRBJ1-1; D uncertain. CDR1 is LGHNT and CDR2 is FRNRAP in the germline V gene. The CDR3 loop spans 12 amino acids. V lost 3 bases, J lost 2 bases, and 4 bases lay in between. The CDR3 loop is CASGLLNTEAFF. CDR3 bases: TGTGCTAGTGGTTTATTAAACACTGAAGCTTTCTTT.

This clone was detected once. The chain joins TRBV7-2 to TRBJ2-1, with TRBD2 matching over 8 bases. Germline V CDR1 and CDR2: SGHTA, FQGNSA. The J segment lost 4 bases and the V segment lost 5 bases, leaving 7 bases of the junction unmatched. The CDR3 extends over 15 amino acids. CDR3 bases: TGTGCCAGCAGCCTCCTAGCGGGCCGATACAATGAGCAGTTCTTC. This sequence encodes CASSLLAGRYNEQFF.

The chain uses TRBV6-2 or TRBV6-3 and TRBJ2-7; tentatively, D is TRBD1 (6 bases). The CDR3 has 13 amino acids. Trimming removed 2 bases from V and 6 bases from J, with 11 bases in between. Germline V gene lookup returns CDR1 MNHEY and CDR2 SVGEGT. The CDR3 region has the DNA TGTGCCAGCAGTTACACAGGGATTGGCGAGCAGTACTTC. It translates to CASSYTGIGEQYF.

The J gene is TRBJ2-7, the V gene TRBV5-4; the match to TRBD2 covers 7 bases. The V segment lost 4 bases and the J segment 2 bases; nucleotides outside the gene matches: 6. Germline lookup yields CDR1 SGHNT and CDR2 YYREEE (reference sequence). CDR3 size: 14 residues. CDR3: CASSLQRDAYEQYF. DNA for the CDR3: TGTGCCAGCAGCCTTCAGCGGGATGCCTACGAGCAGTACTTC.

The chain employs TRBV19 and TRBJ1-6; D gene ambiguous. Germline V CDR1 and CDR2: LNHDA, SQIVND (reference sequence). The CDR3 has 16 amino acids. Trimming left V 2 bases short and J 4 bases short, with 12 bases between. The CDR3 DNA follows: TGTGCCAGTAGTATATCTCTCCTGGCTTATAATTCACCCCTCCACTTT. It codes for CASSISLLAYNSPLHF.

The sample holds one count of this clone. The chain combines TRBV4-3 with TRBJ2-3, with TRBD2 identical over 12 bases. There are 16 residues in the CDR3. V shed 2 bases, J shed 2 bases, and the junction held 2 bases outside the gene matches. Germline CDR1 reads LGHNA; CDR2 reads YSLEER. The CDR3 nucleotides read TGCGCCAGCAGCCAATGGACTAGCGGGACCACAGATACGCAGTATTTT. Its protein product is CASSQWTSGTTDTQYF.

This chain links TRBV6-1 with TRBJ1-2, with TRBD1 matching 7 bases. Germline V lookup: CDR1 MNHNS, CDR2 SASEGT. This CDR3 comprises 11 residues. V trimming: 1 base; J trimming: 10 bases; junction bases outside the gene matches: 0. The CDR3 DNA follows: TGTGCCAGCAGTGAAGAGGGGGCCTACACCTTC. Its protein product is CASSEEGAYTF.

This chain uses TRBV7-8 with TRBJ1-1; 9 bases are shared with TRBD1. The V segment lost 1 base and the J segment 7 bases; nucleotides outside the gene matches: 1. The germline V gene has CDR1 SGHVS and CDR2 FQNEAQ. This CDR3 is 13 amino acids long. The CDR3 here is CASSLGDRVEAFF. As DNA, the CDR3 is TGTGCCAGCAGCTTAGGGGACAGGGTTGAAGCTTTCTTT.

The CDR3 spells CASSEYVFRVPQETQYF. DNA for the CDR3: TGTGCCAGCAGTGAATATGTTTTTAGAGTACCCCAAGAGACCCAGTACTTC. The chain links TRBV2 to TRBJ2-5; no definite D call. The V gene lost 2 bases and the J gene lost 1 base, with 17 bases spanning the gap. In germline, CDR1 is SNHLY, CDR2 FYNNEI. The length of the CDR3 is 17 residues.

The chain links TRBV9 to TRBJ2-7; 13 positions match TRBD2. Germline V CDR1 and CDR2: SGDLS, YYNGEE. J was trimmed by 4 bases and V by 3 bases; bases with no gene match: 4. The CDR3 loop spans 15 amino acids. CDR3 in DNA: TGTGCCAGCAGCGCCCAGACTAGCGGGAGGTACGAGCAGTACTTC. Its protein product is CASSAQTSGRYEQYF.

V is TRBV11-2 and J is TRBJ2-7; maybe TRBD2 (7 bases). Germline loops: CDR1 SGHAT, CDR2 FQNNGV. V shed 1 base and J shed 3 bases, with 10 bases lying between them. CDR3 length: 14 residues. CDR3 region: CASSLGGGRYEQYF. As DNA, the CDR3 is TGTGCCAGCAGCTTAGGGGGGGGCCGCTACGAGCAGTACTTC. Combining the CDR3 with reference TRBV11-2 and TRBJ2-7 gives the whole variable domain EAGVAQSPRYKIIEKRQSVAFWCNPISGHATLYWYQQILGQGPKLLIQFQNNGVVDDSQLPKDRFSAERLKGVDSTLKIQPAKLEDSAVYLCASSLGGGRYEQYFGPGTRLTVT.

The chain combines TRBV4-1 with TRBJ2-7; TRBD2 matches 10 bases. Trimming at V came to 5 bases and at J to 5 bases, leaving 12 bases not matched to a gene. Germline V gene lookup returns CDR1 MGHRA and CDR2 YSYEKL. The CDR3 is made up of 16 amino acids. DNA of the CDR3: TGCGCCAGCAGCAAAGCAAGCGGGAGGGAAGACAACGAGCAGTACTTC. Protein sequence: CASSKASGREDNEQYF.

V and J are TRBV6-5 and TRBJ1-2; 8 bases line up with TRBD1. Per germline, CDR1 MNHEY and CDR2 SVGAGI. The CDR3 totals 15 residues. Germline trimming cut 4 bases from V and 5 bases from J; bases unmatched to any gene: 9. As DNA, the CDR3 is TGTGCCAGCAGTTCCCAAAACTACAGGGGGTATGGCTACACCTTC. Its protein is CASSSQNYRGYGYTF.